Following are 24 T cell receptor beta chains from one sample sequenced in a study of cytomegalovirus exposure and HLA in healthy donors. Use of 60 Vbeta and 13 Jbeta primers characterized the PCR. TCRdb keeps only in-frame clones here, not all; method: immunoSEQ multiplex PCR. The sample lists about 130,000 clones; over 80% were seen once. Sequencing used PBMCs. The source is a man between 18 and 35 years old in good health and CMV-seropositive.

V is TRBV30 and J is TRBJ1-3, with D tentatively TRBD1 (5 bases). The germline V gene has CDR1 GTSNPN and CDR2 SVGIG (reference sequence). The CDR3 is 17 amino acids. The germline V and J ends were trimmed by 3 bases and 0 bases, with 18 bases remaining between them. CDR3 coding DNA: TGTGCCTGGAGCTCAACAGACAGAATAAGCTCTGGAAACACCATATATTTT. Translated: CAWSSTDRISSGNTIYF.

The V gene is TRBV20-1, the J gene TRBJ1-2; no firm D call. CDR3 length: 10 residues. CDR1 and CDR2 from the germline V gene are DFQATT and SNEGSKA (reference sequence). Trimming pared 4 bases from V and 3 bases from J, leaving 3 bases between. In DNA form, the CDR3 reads TGCAGTGCTACCGACTATGGCTACACCTTC. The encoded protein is CSATDYGYTF.

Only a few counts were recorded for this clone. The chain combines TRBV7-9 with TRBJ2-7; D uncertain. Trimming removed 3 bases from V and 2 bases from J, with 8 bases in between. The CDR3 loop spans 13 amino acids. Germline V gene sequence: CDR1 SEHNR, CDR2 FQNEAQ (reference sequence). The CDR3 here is CASSFPSAYEQYF. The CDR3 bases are TGTGCCAGCAGCTTTCCTTCCGCCTACGAGCAGTACTTC. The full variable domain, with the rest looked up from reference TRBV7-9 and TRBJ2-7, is DTGVSQNPRHKITKRGQNVTFRCDPISEHNRLYWYRQTLGQGPEFLTYFQNEAQLEKSRLLSDRFSAERPKGSFSTLEIQRTEQGDSAMYLCASSFPSAYEQYFGPGTRLTVT.

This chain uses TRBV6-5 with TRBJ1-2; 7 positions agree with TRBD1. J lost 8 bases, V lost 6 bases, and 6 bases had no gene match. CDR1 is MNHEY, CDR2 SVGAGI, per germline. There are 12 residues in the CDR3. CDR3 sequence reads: CASREDRSGYTF. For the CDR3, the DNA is TGTGCCAGCAGGGAGGACAGGAGCGGCTACACCTTC.

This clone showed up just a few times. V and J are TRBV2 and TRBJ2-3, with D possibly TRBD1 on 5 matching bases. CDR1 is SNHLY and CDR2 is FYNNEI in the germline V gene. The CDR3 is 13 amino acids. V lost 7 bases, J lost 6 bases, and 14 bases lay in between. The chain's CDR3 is CASMSRGQDTQYF. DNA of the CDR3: TGTGCCAGCATGTCTAGGGGTCAGGATACGCAGTATTTT.

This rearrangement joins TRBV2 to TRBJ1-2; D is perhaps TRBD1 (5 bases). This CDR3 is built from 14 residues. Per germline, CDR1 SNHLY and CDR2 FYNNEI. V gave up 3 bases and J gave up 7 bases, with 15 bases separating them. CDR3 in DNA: TGTGCCAGCAGTGAGGTGGGGCAGGGTGGTGGCTACACCTTC. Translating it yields CASSEVGQGGGYTF.

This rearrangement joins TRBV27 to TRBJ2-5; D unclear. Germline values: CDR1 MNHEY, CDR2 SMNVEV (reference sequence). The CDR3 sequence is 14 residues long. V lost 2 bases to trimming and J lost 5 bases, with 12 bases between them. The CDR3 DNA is TGTGCCAGCAGTTTAGGTCCCGGAGTGGAGACCCAGTACTTC. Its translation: CASSLGPGVETQYF.

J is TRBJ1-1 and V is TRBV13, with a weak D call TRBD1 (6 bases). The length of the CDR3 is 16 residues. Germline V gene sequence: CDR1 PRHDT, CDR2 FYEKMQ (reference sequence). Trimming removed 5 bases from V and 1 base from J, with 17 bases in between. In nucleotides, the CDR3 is TGTGCCAGCAGCGGAGGCGGGGGGCGGGCGAACACTGAAGCTTTCTTT. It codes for CASSGGGGRANTEAFF.

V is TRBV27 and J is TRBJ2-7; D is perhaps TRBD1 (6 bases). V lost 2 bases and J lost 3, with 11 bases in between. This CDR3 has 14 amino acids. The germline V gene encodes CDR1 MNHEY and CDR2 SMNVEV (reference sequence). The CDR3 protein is CASSLPGQVYEQYF. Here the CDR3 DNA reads TGTGCCAGCAGTTTACCGGGACAAGTCTACGAGCAGTACTTC.

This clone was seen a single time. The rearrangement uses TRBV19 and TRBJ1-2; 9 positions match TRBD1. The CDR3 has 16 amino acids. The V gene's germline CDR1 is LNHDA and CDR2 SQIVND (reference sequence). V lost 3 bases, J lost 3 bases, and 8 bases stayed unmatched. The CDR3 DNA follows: TGTGCCAGTAGTATGCCCCAAGGGACAGGGTACTATGGCTACACCTTC. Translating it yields CASSMPQGTGYYGYTF.

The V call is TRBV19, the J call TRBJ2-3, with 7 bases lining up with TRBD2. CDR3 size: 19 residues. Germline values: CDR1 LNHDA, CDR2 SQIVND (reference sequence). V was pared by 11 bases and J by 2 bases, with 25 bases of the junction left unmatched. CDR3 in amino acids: CARRGRAGNTRRNTDTQYF. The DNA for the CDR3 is TGTGCCCGGCGCGGGCGAGCGGGGAACACTCGTCGGAACACAGATACGCAGTATTTT.

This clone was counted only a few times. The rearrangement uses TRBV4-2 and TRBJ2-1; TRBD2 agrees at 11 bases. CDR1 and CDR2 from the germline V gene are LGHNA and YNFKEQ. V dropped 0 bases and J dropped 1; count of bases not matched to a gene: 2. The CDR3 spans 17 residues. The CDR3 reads CASSQEGTSGSYNEQFF. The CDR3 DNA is TGTGCCAGCAGCCAAGAAGGGACTAGCGGTTCCTACAATGAGCAGTTCTTC.

This CDR3 reads CASSLHPAEEETQYF. The CDR3, as DNA: TGTGCCAGCAGCTTACACCCTGCGGAAGAAGAGACCCAGTACTTC. The chain carries TRBV13 and TRBJ2-5, with no clear D. V lost 2 bases and J lost 3, with 13 bases in between. Germline V gene lookup returns CDR1 PRHDT and CDR2 FYEKMQ (reference sequence). The CDR3 contains 15 residues.

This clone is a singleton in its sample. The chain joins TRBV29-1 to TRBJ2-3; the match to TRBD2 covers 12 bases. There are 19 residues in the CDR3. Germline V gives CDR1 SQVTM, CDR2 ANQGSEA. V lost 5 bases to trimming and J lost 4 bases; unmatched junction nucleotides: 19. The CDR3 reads CSVKPRLASGGAVPDTQYF. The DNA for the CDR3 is TGCAGCGTTAAGCCCAGGTTGGCTAGCGGGGGGGCGGTCCCAGATACGCAGTATTTT.

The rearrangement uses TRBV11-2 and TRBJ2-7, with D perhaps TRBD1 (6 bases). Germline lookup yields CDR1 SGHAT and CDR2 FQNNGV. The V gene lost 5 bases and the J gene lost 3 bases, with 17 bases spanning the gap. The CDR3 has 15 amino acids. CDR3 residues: CASSPLGPGDYEQYF. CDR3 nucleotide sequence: TGTGCCAGCAGCCCCCTGGGTCCAGGGGACTACGAGCAGTACTTC.

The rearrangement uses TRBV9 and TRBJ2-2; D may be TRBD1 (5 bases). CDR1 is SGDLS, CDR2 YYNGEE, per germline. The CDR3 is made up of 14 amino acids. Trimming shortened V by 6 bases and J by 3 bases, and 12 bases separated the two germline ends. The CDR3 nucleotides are TGTGCCAGCAACCCCGGACAAGACACCGGGGAGCTGTTTTTT. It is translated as CASNPGQDTGELFF.

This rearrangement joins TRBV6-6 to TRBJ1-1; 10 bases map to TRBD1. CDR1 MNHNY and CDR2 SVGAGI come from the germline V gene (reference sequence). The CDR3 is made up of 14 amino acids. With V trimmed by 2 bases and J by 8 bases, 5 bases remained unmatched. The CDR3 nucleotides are TGTGCCAGCAGTTACCCGGGACAGGGGTTGGAAGCTTTCTTT. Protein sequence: CASSYPGQGLEAFF.

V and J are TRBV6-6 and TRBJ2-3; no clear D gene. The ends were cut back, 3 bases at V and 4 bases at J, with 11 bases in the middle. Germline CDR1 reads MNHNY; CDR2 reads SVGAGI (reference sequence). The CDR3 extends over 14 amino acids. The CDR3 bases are TGTGCCAGCAGTTATCTACAGCAGGCAGATACGCAGTATTTT. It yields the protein CASSYLQQADTQYF.

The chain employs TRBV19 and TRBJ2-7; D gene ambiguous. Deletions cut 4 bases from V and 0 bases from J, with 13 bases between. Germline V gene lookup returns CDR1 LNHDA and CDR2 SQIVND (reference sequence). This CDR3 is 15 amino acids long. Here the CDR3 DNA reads TGTGCCAGTAGTAAACAGCCCGAGAGCTCCTACGAGCAGTACTTC. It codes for CASSKQPESSYEQYF.

CDR3 loop: CASSSQTGTVNTGELFF. As DNA, the CDR3 is TGCGCCAGCAGCTCTCAGACCGGGACAGTGAACACCGGGGAGCTGTTTTTT. The chain carries TRBV5-1 and TRBJ2-2, with 7 positions matching TRBD1. The CDR3 runs 17 residues. V was clipped by 3 bases and J by 1 base; unmatched bases: 9. Germline V gene data show CDR1 as SGHRS and CDR2 as YFSETQ.

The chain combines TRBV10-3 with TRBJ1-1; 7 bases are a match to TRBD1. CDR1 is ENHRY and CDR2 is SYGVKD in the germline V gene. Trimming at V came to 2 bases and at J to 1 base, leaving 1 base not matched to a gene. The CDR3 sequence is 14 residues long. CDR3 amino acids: CAISEAGGNTEAFF. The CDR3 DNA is TGTGCCATCAGTGAGGCAGGGGGGAACACTGAAGCTTTCTTT.

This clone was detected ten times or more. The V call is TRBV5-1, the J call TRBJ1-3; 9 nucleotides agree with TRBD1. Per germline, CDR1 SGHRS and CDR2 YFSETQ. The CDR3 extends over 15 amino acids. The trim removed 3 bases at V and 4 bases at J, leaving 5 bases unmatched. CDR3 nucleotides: TGCGCCAGCAGCTCGGGACAGGGTGGAGGAAACACCATATATTTT. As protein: CASSSGQGGGNTIYF.

The DNA for the CDR3 is TGTGCCATCAGTGACGATGGGCAGGGCGGCAATGAGCAGTTCTTC. Its protein is CAISDDGQGGNEQFF. The chain is built from TRBV10-3 and TRBJ2-1, with D perhaps matching TRBD1 (5 bases). Trimming stripped 3 bases from V and 6 bases from J, with 15 bases between. Per the germline V gene, CDR1 is ENHRY and CDR2 is SYGVKD. The CDR3 loop spans 15 amino acids.

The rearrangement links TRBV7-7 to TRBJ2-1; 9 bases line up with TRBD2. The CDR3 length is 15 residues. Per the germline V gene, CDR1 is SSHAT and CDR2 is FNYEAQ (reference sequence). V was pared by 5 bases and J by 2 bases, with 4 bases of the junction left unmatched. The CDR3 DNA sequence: TGTGCCAGCAGCCCCTTAGCGGGGGCCTACAATGAGCAGTTCTTC. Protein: CASSPLAGAYNEQFF.